This entry lists 5 T cell receptor beta chains sequenced from one sample in a study of cytomegalovirus exposure and HLA in healthy donors. PCR was performed using 60 Vbeta and 13 Jbeta primers. The table came from immunoSEQ multiplex PCR; TCRdb's copy has only in-frame clones and leaves some out. Here the sample spans about 90,000 clones, just over 65% being singletons. The sequencing input was PBMCs. The receptors shown here come from a man aged 25-45 years in good health and CMV-seronegative.

The chain is built from TRBV6-5 and TRBJ2-7, with 7 bases that match TRBD2. Germline V gives CDR1 MNHEY, CDR2 SVGAGI. This CDR3 comprises 13 residues. Unmatched junction bases numbered 8, after V lost 10 bases and J lost 2 bases. The CDR3 is CATRGEGTYEQYF. The CDR3 DNA sequence: TGTGCCACCCGGGGGGAGGGGACCTACGAGCAGTACTTC.

The gene calls are TRBV11-3 and TRBJ2-3, with 7 bases fitting TRBD1. CDR1 is SGHNT, CDR2 YENEEA, per germline. The CDR3 is made up of 14 amino acids. With V trimmed by 5 bases and J by 0 bases, 2 bases remained unmatched. CDR3 sequence (DNA): TGTGCCAGCAGCCCGGGACAGAGCACAGATACGCAGTATTTT. Translating gives CASSPGQSTDTQYF.

The CDR3 sequence: CASSAQDRGREAFF. The CDR3 DNA follows: TGTGCCAGCAGCGCACAAGACAGGGGCCGTGAAGCTTTCTTT. The chain uses TRBV9 and TRBJ1-1; 8 bases fit TRBD1. The junction had 8 bases not matched to a gene; V was cut back by 3 bases and J by 7 bases. Germline CDR1 and CDR2: SGDLS and YYNGEE. The CDR3 has 14 residues.

The gene calls are TRBV27 and TRBJ2-2; tentatively, D is TRBD2 (6 bases). CDR1 and CDR2 from the germline V gene are MNHEY and SMNVEV (reference sequence). V was trimmed by 6 bases and J by 2 bases, leaving 16 bases between them. There are 16 residues in the CDR3. DNA of the CDR3: TGTGCCAGCAGACCCCGGGACTTAACAAACACCGGGGAGCTGTTTTTT. The encoded protein is CASRPRDLTNTGELFF.

The chain is built from TRBV19 and TRBJ1-2; D remains ambiguous. Trimming took off 5 bases at V and 8 bases at J, with 12 bases between the two ends. Germline V gene data show CDR1 as LNHDA and CDR2 as SQIVND (reference sequence). The CDR3 spans 12 residues. The DNA for the CDR3 is TGTGCCAGTAGTTCTCCTGCCGGGGGCTACACCTTC. Translation gives CASSSPAGGYTF.